The 27 T cell receptor beta chains below all came from one sample that was sequenced in a study of CD8+ T cells in alopecia areata. RNA, once extracted, was reverse transcribed into cDNA for use as the sequencing template. TCRdb's table, derived via immunoSEQ multiplex PCR, lists solely in-frame clones and lacks some. The repertoire holds around 190,000 clones, with over 60% as singletons. The treatment was: oral pan-JAK inhibitor, 5-10 mg twice daily. The sample consisted of CD4+ T cells sorted from blood, taken at week 4, from a patient treated with tofacitinib. The receptors stem from a human donor with alopecia areata.

This chain connects TRBV25-1 to TRBJ1-4; TRBD1 matches at 7 bases. V was clipped by 1 base and J by 5 bases; unmatched bases: 4. There are 15 residues in the CDR3. In germline, CDR1 is MGHDK, CDR2 SYGVNS. The CDR3 nucleotides read TGTGCCAGCAGTGAATCGAGGACAGGCAATGAAAAACTGTTTTTT. Its translation is CASSESRTGNEKLFF.

The chain has TRBV14 and TRBJ2-5; D remains unclear. CDR1 SGHDN and CDR2 FVKESK come from the germline V gene. The CDR3 runs to 15 residues. Trimming cost V 4 bases and J 5 bases, with 17 bases left between them. The CDR3 coding sequence is TGTGCCAGCAGCCCTCGGGCCCAAACCGGGGAGACCCAGTACTTC. Translation: CASSPRAQTGETQYF.

The CDR3, as DNA: TGTGCCACCGAAGAGGGGTATGGCTACACCTTC. Translation gives CATEEGYGYTF. This chain connects TRBV2 to TRBJ1-2, with D perhaps TRBD1 (5 bases). Germline V CDR1 and CDR2: SNHLY, FYNNEI. Trimming took off 10 bases at V and 5 bases at J, with 11 bases between the two ends. The CDR3 consists of 11 residues.

The sample holds a few counts of this clone. The chain links TRBV4-1 to TRBJ1-2; D is ambiguous. The V gene lost 0 bases and the J gene lost 4 bases, with 3 bases spanning the gap. CDR3 length: 12 residues. Germline V gives CDR1 MGHRA, CDR2 YSYEKL. CDR3 sequence: CASSQDGYGYTF. The CDR3 DNA reads TGCGCCAGCAGCCAAGATGGCTATGGCTACACCTTC.

The chain is built from TRBV13 and TRBJ2-7; unclear D gene. The germline V and J ends were trimmed by 0 bases and 7 bases, with 4 bases remaining between them. The CDR3 contains 11 residues. The germline CDR1 and CDR2 sequences are PRHDT and FYEKMQ (reference sequence). The CDR3 coding sequence is TGTGCCAGCAGCTTAGGAGGGGAGCAGTACTTC. Amino acid sequence: CASSLGGEQYF.

The V gene is TRBV30, the J gene TRBJ1-3; no definite D call. The CDR3 has 13 residues. Germline V CDR1 and CDR2: GTSNPN, SVGIG (reference sequence). Trimming removed 0 bases at V and 1 base at J, with 4 bases between. In DNA form, the CDR3 reads TGTGCCTGGAGTGTAAAGTCTGGAAACACCATATATTTT. It specifies CAWSVKSGNTIYF. The full variable domain, completed using reference TRBV30 and TRBJ1-3, is SQTIHQWPATLVQPVGSPLSLECTVEGTSNPNLYWYRQAAGRGLQLLFYSVGIGQISSEVPQNLSASRPQDRQFILSSKKLLLSDSGFYLCAWSVKSGNTIYFGEGSWLTVV.

The chain has TRBV7-2 and TRBJ2-1, with D uncertain. The germline CDR1 and CDR2 sequences are SGHTA and FQGNSA. The CDR3 runs 12 residues. The V end lost 5 bases, the J end lost 10 bases, and 12 bases lay between the germline ends. CDR3 loop: CASSASRAEQFF. The CDR3 DNA follows: TGTGCCAGCAGCGCCTCACGGGCGGAGCAGTTCTTC. Full variable domain (rest looked up from reference TRBV7-2 and TRBJ2-1): GAGVSQSPSNKVTEKGKDVELRCDPISGHTALYWYRQSLGQGLEFLIYFQGNSAPDKSGLPSDRFSAERTGGSVSTLTIQRTQQEDSAVYLCASSASRAEQFFGPGTRLTVL.

The V and J genes are TRBV29-1 and TRBJ2-2, with 9 bases identical to TRBD2. Germline-derived CDR1 and CDR2 are SQVTM and ANQGSEA. The CDR3 totals 17 residues. V was clipped by 4 bases and J by 0 bases; unmatched bases: 9. This CDR3 reads CSVVRVAGESNTGELFF. The CDR3 DNA follows: TGCAGCGTTGTTCGGGTAGCGGGGGAGTCGAACACCGGGGAGCTGTTTTTT.

This sequence joins TRBV5-1 and TRBJ2-2; D unresolved. CDR3 length: 11 residues. V was clipped by 7 bases and J by 3 bases, with 4 bases between them. Germline V gene data show CDR1 as SGHRS and CDR2 as YFSETQ. The CDR3 loop is CASCDTGELFF. DNA of the CDR3: TGCGCCAGCTGCGACACCGGGGAGCTGTTTTTT. Supplemented by reference TRBV5-1 and TRBJ2-2, the full variable domain reads KAGVTQTPRYLIKTRGQQVTLSCSPISGHRSVSWYQQTPGQGLQFLFEYFSETQRNKGNFPGRFSGRQFSNSRSEMNVSTLELGDSALYLCASCDTGELFFGEGSRLTVL.

This rearrangement joins TRBV2 to TRBJ1-6; 7 bases are a match to TRBD1. Germline lookup yields CDR1 SNHLY and CDR2 FYNNEI. The junction had 9 bases not matched to a gene; V was cut back by 7 bases and J by 9 bases. The CDR3 extends over 14 amino acids. The CDR3 loop reads CASMETGSGSPLHF. The CDR3 DNA follows: TGTGCCAGCATGGAGACAGGGTCGGGTTCACCCCTCCACTTT.

This chain connects TRBV5-1 to TRBJ2-1; perhaps TRBD2 as D (6 bases). This CDR3 contains 16 residues. The V and J ends lost 4 bases and 8 bases respectively, with 22 bases between them. Per germline, CDR1 SGHRS and CDR2 YFSETQ. The DNA of the CDR3 is TGCGCCAGCAGCCCGGGGGTGGCCTCAGGTAGGGATGAGCAGTTCTTC. It encodes CASSPGVASGRDEQFF.

In this sample, this clone turned up a few times. This chain joins TRBV5-1 and TRBJ1-4; TRBD1 agrees at 7 bases. The CDR3 length is 13 residues. Germline trimming cut 3 bases from V and 14 bases from J; bases unmatched to any gene: 10. Per germline, CDR1 SGHRS and CDR2 YFSETQ. CDR3 region: CASSSGQLDKLFF. CDR3 DNA: TGCGCCAGCAGCTCGGGACAGCTTGACAAGCTGTTTTTT.

This chain uses TRBV19 with TRBJ2-2; D not resolved. The V gene's germline CDR1 is LNHDA and CDR2 SQIVND (reference sequence). The CDR3 has 13 residues. Trimming stripped 9 bases from V and 5 bases from J, with 13 bases between. The CDR3: CASAKYGTGELFF. The CDR3 coding sequence is TGTGCCAGCGCCAAATATGGGACCGGGGAGCTGTTTTTT.

The V gene is TRBV7-9, the J gene TRBJ2-5; possibly TRBD2 for D (6 bases). This CDR3 comprises 13 residues. Looked up from germline, CDR1 is SEHNR and CDR2 is FQNEAQ (reference sequence). Trimming removed 1 base at V and 4 bases at J, with 7 bases between. The CDR3 loop is CASSLVGGETQYF. CDR3 nucleotide sequence: TGTGCCAGCAGCTTAGTCGGGGGAGAGACCCAGTACTTC. Variable domain in full (rest from reference TRBV7-9 and TRBJ2-5): DTGVSQNPRHKITKRGQNVTFRCDPISEHNRLYWYRQTLGQGPEFLTYFQNEAQLEKSRLLSDRFSAERPKGSFSTLEIQRTEQGDSAMYLCASSLVGGETQYFGPGTRLLVL.

The CDR3 nucleotides are TGTGCCAGCAGTGAAGCTGCCGGGACAGGTGGCTCACCCCTCCACTTT. Translating it yields CASSEAAGTGGSPLHF. The genes are TRBV6-1 and TRBJ1-6; 8 bases line up with TRBD1. The junction had 8 bases not matched to a gene; V was cut back by 0 bases and J by 10 bases. The germline V gene has CDR1 MNHNS and CDR2 SASEGT. The CDR3 consists of 16 residues.

This clone was counted a few times. The chain joins TRBV2 to TRBJ1-2; TRBD1 agrees at 10 bases. J lost 2 bases, V lost 5 bases, and 2 bases had no gene match. The CDR3 is 14 amino acids. Germline V CDR1 and CDR2: SNHLY, FYNNEI. CDR3 DNA: TGTGCCAGCAGTTGGGACAGGGGAAACTATGGCTACACCTTC. It is translated as CASSWDRGNYGYTF.

This chain joins TRBV25-1 and TRBJ2-5; 8 bases match TRBD1. V lost 5 bases to trimming and J lost 4 bases; unmatched junction nucleotides: 6. This CDR3 region has 14 residues. Germline V gene data show CDR1 as MGHDK and CDR2 as SYGVNS. The CDR3 here is CASSRPGGAETQYF. The DNA of the CDR3 is TGTGCCAGCAGTAGGCCAGGGGGCGCAGAGACCCAGTACTTC.

CDR3 loop: CSAVGLAGGLGEQFF. The CDR3 DNA reads TGCAGCGCCGTAGGACTAGCGGGGGGGCTAGGTGAGCAGTTCTTC. The chain has TRBV29-1 and TRBJ2-1, with 15 bases aligning to TRBD2. Germline V CDR1 and CDR2: SQVTM, ANQGSEA. Germline trimming cut 7 bases from V and 9 bases from J; bases unmatched to any gene: 10. The CDR3 length is 15 residues.

Only a few counts were recorded for this clone. This CDR3 is also generated by other DNA sequences in the sample. The chain uses TRBV5-1 and TRBJ1-1; TRBD1 might be the D (6 bases). From germline, CDR1 is SGHRS and CDR2 YFSETQ. The V gene lost 0 bases and the J gene lost 2 bases, with 8 bases spanning the gap. The CDR3 contains 14 residues. CDR3: CASSLDRANTEAFF. Written as DNA, the CDR3 is TGCGCCAGCAGCTTGGACAGGGCTAACACTGAAGCTTTCTTT.

The gene calls are TRBV5-6 and TRBJ1-1; possibly TRBD1 for D (6 bases). CDR1 and CDR2 (germline): SGHDT, YYEEEE. The V and J ends lost 4 bases and 1 base respectively, with 14 bases between them. CDR3 length: 15 residues. Here the CDR3 reads CASSPYLQGNTEAFF. DNA of the CDR3: TGTGCCAGCAGCCCTTATCTACAGGGGAACACTGAAGCTTTCTTT.

The rearrangement joins TRBV29-1 to TRBJ2-1; maybe TRBD1 (6 bases). V lost 8 bases, J lost 7 bases, and 12 bases lay in between. This CDR3 spans 11 amino acids. Germline V gene lookup returns CDR1 SQVTM and CDR2 ANQGSEA. The CDR3 spells CSTRQANEQFF. Written as DNA, the CDR3 is TGCAGCACCCGACAGGCAAATGAGCAGTTCTTC.

This chain uses TRBV9 with TRBJ2-7; 7 nucleotides line up with TRBD1. There are 16 residues in the CDR3. The trim removed 3 bases at V and 4 bases at J, leaving 13 bases unmatched. Germline values: CDR1 SGDLS, CDR2 YYNGEE. The CDR3 is CASSASTHMGQYEQYF. The CDR3, as DNA: TGTGCCAGCAGCGCTTCGACACACATGGGACAGTACGAGCAGTACTTC.

This sequence joins TRBV5-1 and TRBJ1-4; the match to TRBD1 covers 8 bases. The CDR3 has 14 amino acids. The junction had 1 base not matched to a gene; V was cut back by 2 bases and J by 4 bases. CDR1 SGHRS and CDR2 YFSETQ come from the germline V gene. CDR3 residues: CASSFGQGNEKLFF. Here the CDR3 DNA reads TGCGCCAGCAGCTTTGGACAGGGTAATGAAAAACTGTTTTTT.

The chain uses TRBV7-2 and TRBJ2-5; D unresolved. Germline CDR1 SGHTA, CDR2 FQGNSA. V dropped 1 base and J dropped 5 bases, with 8 bases sitting between them. The CDR3 is 13 amino acids. CDR3 nucleotide sequence: TGTGCCAGCAGCTTAGGTTTTGTGGAGACCCAGTACTTC. Encoded protein: CASSLGFVETQYF.

This clone came up a few times. The gene calls are TRBV14 and TRBJ1-6; D might be TRBD1 (6 bases). CDR1 SGHDN and CDR2 FVKESK come from the germline V gene. The V end lost 1 base, the J end lost 9 bases, and 10 bases lay between the germline ends. CDR3 size: 14 residues. The CDR3: CASSQARGGSPLHF. The CDR3, as DNA: TGTGCCAGCAGCCAAGCCAGGGGCGGTTCACCCCTCCACTTT.

The chain carries TRBV5-4 and TRBJ2-3, with a weak D call TRBD2 (6 bases). The CDR3 is 15 residues long. Germline V lookup: CDR1 SGHNT, CDR2 YYREEE (reference sequence). V was trimmed by 3 bases and J by 2 bases, leaving 13 bases between them. The CDR3 is CASSSMGLSTDTQYF. For the CDR3, the DNA is TGTGCCAGCAGCTCAATGGGACTCTCCACAGATACGCAGTATTTT. The full variable domain, completed using reference TRBV5-4 and TRBJ2-3, is ETGVTQSPTHLIKTRGQQVTLRCSSQSGHNTVSWYQQALGQGPQFIFQYYREEENGRGNFPPRFSGLQFPNYSSELNVNALELDDSALYLCASSSMGLSTDTQYFGPGTRLTVL.

This clone occurred a few times. Other DNA sequences within the sample encode an identical CDR3. Written as DNA, the CDR3 is TGCAGCGTCGGGTACAATGAGCAGTTCTTC. Residues: CSVGYNEQFF. The rearrangement uses TRBV29-1 and TRBJ2-1; D ambiguous. There are 10 residues in the CDR3. V was trimmed by 6 bases and J by 4 bases, leaving 4 bases between them. Germline V gene data show CDR1 as SQVTM and CDR2 as ANQGSEA.